These 16 T cell receptor beta chains came from one sample sequenced in a study of T cell repertoires in cytomegalovirus infection. TCRdb used MiXCR to reprocess the reads, holding one entry per CDR3 protein. The repertoire includes over 200,000 distinct CDR3 sequences, approximately 14% of them detected once, and 8.8% sits in the top ten. Sample: PBMCs. All receptors come from a human donor in good health (CMV status not recorded). Some clones in this sample may be carry-over from other donors' samples.

The J gene is TRBJ2-1, the V gene TRBV6-4, with 9 positions matching TRBD2. Germline loops: CDR1 MRHNA, CDR2 SNTAGT. The CDR3 is 16 amino acids. Trimming at V came to 3 bases and at J to 2 bases, leaving 5 bases not matched to a gene. The CDR3 loop reads CASSDLAGVAYNEQFF. CDR3 in DNA: TGTGCCAGCAGTGATTTAGCGGGAGTGGCCTACAATGAGCAGTTCTTC.

This clonotype has a count of ten or more. The chain links TRBV7-2 to TRBJ1-2; 7 bases fit TRBD1. V lost 1 base and J lost 0; bases outside the gene matches: 5. The germline gives CDR1 SGHTA, CDR2 FQGNSA. The CDR3 contains 16 residues. DNA for the CDR3: TGTGCCAGCAGCTTAGTTGGACAGGCGACTAACTATGGCTACACCTTC. Translated, it gives CASSLVGQATNYGYTF.

This clonotype was seen many times. The chain recombines TRBV7-2 with TRBJ2-1, with 8 bases lining up with TRBD1. The CDR3 contains 15 residues. The germline V gene has CDR1 SGHTA and CDR2 FQGNSA. The junction had 3 bases not matched to a gene; V was cut back by 2 bases and J by 3 bases. CDR3 protein: CASSLRGQGYNEQFF. The CDR3 region has the DNA TGTGCCAGCAGCTTACGAGGACAGGGCTACAATGAGCAGTTCTTC.

Concerning this clonotype itself: A much larger clone differs from this one at a single base, so this may be a read error. The gene calls are TRBV5-1 and TRBJ2-1, with 8 nucleotides matching TRBD1. J lost 7 bases, V lost 9 bases, and 9 bases had no gene match. Germline values: CDR1 SGHRS, CDR2 YFSETQ. The CDR3 covers 13 residues. The CDR3 here is CANTLQGGNEQFF. The CDR3 coding sequence is TGCGCCAACACCCTACAGGGGGGAAATGAGCAGTTCTTC.

V usage is TRBV19 and J usage is TRBJ2-1; a possible D gene is TRBD1 (6 bases). Trimming removed 5 bases from V and 6 bases from J, with 14 bases in between. This CDR3 has 14 amino acids. Germline V gene sequence: CDR1 LNHDA, CDR2 SQIVND (reference sequence). The CDR3 spells CASSPRQERNEQFF. The CDR3 DNA follows: TGTGCCAGTAGTCCCAGACAGGAGCGCAATGAGCAGTTCTTC.

The chain carries TRBV12-3 or TRBV12-4 and TRBJ2-5, with D possibly being TRBD2 (6 bases). This CDR3 has 16 residues. V was shortened by 6 bases and J by 4 bases, with 21 bases between the two germline ends. The CDR3 reads CASSSPRLASGETQYF. The CDR3 DNA sequence: TGTGCCAGCAGCTCCCCGCGGCTAGCGAGTGGAGAGACCCAGTACTTC.

V usage is TRBV4-1 and J usage is TRBJ2-3; D might be TRBD1 (5 bases). This CDR3 is built from 18 residues. Germline V gene data show CDR1 as MGHRA and CDR2 as YSYEKL. V was pared by 0 bases and J by 1 base, with 17 bases between. Here the CDR3 reads CASSQDLGHPERTDTQYF. Here the CDR3 DNA reads TGCGCCAGCAGCCAAGATCTAGGACACCCAGAGCGCACAGATACGCAGTATTTT.

The table lists this clonotype with many counts. The chain carries TRBV28 and TRBJ2-1; 16 nucleotides align to TRBD2. This CDR3 spans 14 amino acids. V lost 5 bases, J lost 11 bases, and 3 bases stayed unmatched. In germline, CDR1 is MDHEN, CDR2 SYDVKM. This chain's CDR3 is CASSGTSGRAKQFF. The CDR3 DNA is TGTGCCAGCAGTGGGACTAGCGGGAGGGCCAAGCAGTTCTTC.

This clonotype was counted ten times or more. V is TRBV18 and J is TRBJ2-7, with 9 bases that match TRBD2. Germline V gene sequence: CDR1 KGHSH, CDR2 LQKENI. Trimming at V came to 8 bases and at J to 0 bases, leaving 23 bases not matched to a gene. This CDR3 is built from 20 residues. The DNA of the CDR3 is TGTGCCAGCGCGGGTCTTACGACTAGCGGACCTAAGGTGGGCTCCTACGAGCAGTACTTC. It specifies CASAGLTTSGPKVGSYEQYF.

The rearrangement links TRBV6-5 to TRBJ2-2; D unresolved. The CDR3 consists of 13 residues. The germline gives CDR1 MNHEY, CDR2 SVGAGI. With 6 bases removed from V and 5 bases from J, the gap between germline ends came to 10 bases. DNA for the CDR3: TGTGCCAGCAGGTGGGGTTGGACCGGGGAGCTGTTTTTT. Its protein product is CASRWGWTGELFF.

The J gene is TRBJ2-1, the V gene TRBV29-1; tentative D call: TRBD1 (6 bases). Germline V lookup: CDR1 SQVTM, CDR2 ANQGSEA. Trimming removed 5 bases from V and 7 bases from J, with 9 bases in between. This CDR3 has 11 amino acids. CDR3 region: CSVPQGNEQFF. The CDR3 nucleotides are TGCAGCGTTCCTCAGGGGAATGAGCAGTTCTTC.

Turning to this clonotype: The junction departs from germline at one end; a sequencing error may be responsible. The chain recombines TRBV13 with TRBJ1-1; D remains ambiguous. The germline V gene has CDR1 PRHDT and CDR2 FYEKMQ (reference sequence). The CDR3 is 15 amino acids. This chain's CDR3 is CAGSAGQRVNTEAFF. CDR3 bases: TGTGCCGGCAGCGCCGGGCAGCGGGTGAACACTGAAGCTTTCTTT.

There are a few counts of this clonotype. The rearrangement joins TRBV19 to TRBJ1-2, with D perhaps TRBD1 (5 bases). CDR1 LNHDA and CDR2 SQIVND come from the germline V gene (reference sequence). This CDR3 has 14 amino acids. Deletions cut 7 bases from V and 4 bases from J, with 16 bases between. The DNA of the CDR3 is TGTGCCAGTATGGTTCGGGGGGGAACCTATGGCTACACCTTC. Protein: CASMVRGGTYGYTF.

This clonotype was seen a handful of times. The V gene is TRBV7-2, the J gene TRBJ1-2; no clear D gene. CDR3 size: 16 residues. Trimming took 2 bases from V and 0 from J, leaving 13 bases between them. CDR1 and CDR2 from the germline V gene are SGHTA and FQGNSA. In nucleotides, the CDR3 is TGTGCCAGCAGCTTATCCCGAGCGAAACCTAACTATGGCTACACCTTC. Translated: CASSLSRAKPNYGYTF.

A remark on this clonotype: A read error may account for a junction end that differs from germline. The V and J genes are TRBV10-3 and TRBJ1-4, with 8 positions matching TRBD1. The CDR3 sequence is 14 residues long. Germline V gene data show CDR1 as ENHRY and CDR2 as SYGVKD. CDR3 loop: CAIRATGGSEKLCF. DNA of the CDR3: TGTGCCATCAGAGCTACAGGGGGGAGTGAAAAACTGTGTTTT.

This sequence joins TRBV4-3 and TRBJ2-1; D is unresolved. V was shortened by 1 base and J by 0 bases, with 10 bases between the two germline ends. The CDR3 loop spans 16 amino acids. CDR1 is LGHNA and CDR2 is YSLEER in the germline V gene. The CDR3 nucleotides read TGCGCCAGCAGCCAAGGGGTCGGAAGCTCCTACAATGAGCAGTTCTTC. Its protein is CASSQGVGSSYNEQFF.